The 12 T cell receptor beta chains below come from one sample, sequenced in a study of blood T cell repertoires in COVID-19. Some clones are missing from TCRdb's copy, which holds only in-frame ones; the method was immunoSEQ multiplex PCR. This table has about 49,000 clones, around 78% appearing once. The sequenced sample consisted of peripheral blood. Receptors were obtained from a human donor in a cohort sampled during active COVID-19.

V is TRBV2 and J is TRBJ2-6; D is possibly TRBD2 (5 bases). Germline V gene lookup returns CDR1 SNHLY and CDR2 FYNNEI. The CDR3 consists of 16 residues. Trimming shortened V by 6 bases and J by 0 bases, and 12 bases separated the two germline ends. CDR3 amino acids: CASSLDGISGANVLTF. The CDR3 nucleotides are TGTGCCAGCAGCCTCGACGGGATCTCTGGGGCCAACGTCCTGACTTTC.

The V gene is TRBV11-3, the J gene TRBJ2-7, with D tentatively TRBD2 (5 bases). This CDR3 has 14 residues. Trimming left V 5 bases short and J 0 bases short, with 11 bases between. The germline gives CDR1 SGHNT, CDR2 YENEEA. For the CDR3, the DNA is TGTGCCAGCAGCGCCACGGGATCCTCCTACGAGCAGTACTTC. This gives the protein CASSATGSSYEQYF.

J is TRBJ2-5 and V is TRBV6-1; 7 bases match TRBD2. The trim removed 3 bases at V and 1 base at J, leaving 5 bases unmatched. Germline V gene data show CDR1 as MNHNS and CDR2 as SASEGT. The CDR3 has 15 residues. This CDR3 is CASSDKRGRQETQYF. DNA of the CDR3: TGTGCCAGCAGTGATAAGCGGGGTCGCCAAGAGACCCAGTACTTC.

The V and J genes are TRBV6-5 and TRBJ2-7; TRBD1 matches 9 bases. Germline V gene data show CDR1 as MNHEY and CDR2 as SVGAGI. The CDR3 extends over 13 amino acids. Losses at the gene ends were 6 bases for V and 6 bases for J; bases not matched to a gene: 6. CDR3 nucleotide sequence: TGTGCCAGCAGACCACAGGGGGCTATCGAGCAGTACTTC. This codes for CASRPQGAIEQYF.

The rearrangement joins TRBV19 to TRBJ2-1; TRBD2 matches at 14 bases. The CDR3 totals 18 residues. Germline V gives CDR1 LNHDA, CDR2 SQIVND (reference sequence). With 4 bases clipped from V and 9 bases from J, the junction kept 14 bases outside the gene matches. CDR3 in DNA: TGTGCCAGTAGTAAGGGGACTAGCGGGGGATCGGGTCTTAGTGAGCAGTTCTTC. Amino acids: CASSKGTSGGSGLSEQFF.

The CDR3 region is CASSLSSAGLNQPQHF. Here the CDR3 DNA reads TGTGCCAGCAGCTTATCGTCGGCAGGGTTGAATCAGCCCCAGCATTTT. The chain recombines TRBV7-8 with TRBJ1-5, with a tentative D call TRBD1 (5 bases). The V and J ends lost 2 bases and 4 bases respectively, with 15 bases between them. Germline V gene sequence: CDR1 SGHVS, CDR2 FQNEAQ. CDR3 length: 16 amino acids.

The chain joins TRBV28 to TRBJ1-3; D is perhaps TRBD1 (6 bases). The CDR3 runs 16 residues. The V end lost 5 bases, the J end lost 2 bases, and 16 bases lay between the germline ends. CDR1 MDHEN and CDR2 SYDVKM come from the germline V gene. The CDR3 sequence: CASSSLRGGTGNTIYF. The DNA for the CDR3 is TGTGCCAGCAGTAGCCTCAGGGGTGGGACTGGAAACACCATATATTTT.

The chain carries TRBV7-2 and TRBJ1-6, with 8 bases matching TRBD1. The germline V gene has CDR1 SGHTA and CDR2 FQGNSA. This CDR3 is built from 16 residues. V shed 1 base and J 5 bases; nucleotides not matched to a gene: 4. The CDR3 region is CASSLGGQVNNSPLHF. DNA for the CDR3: TGTGCCAGCAGCTTAGGGGGACAGGTTAATAATTCACCCCTCCACTTT.

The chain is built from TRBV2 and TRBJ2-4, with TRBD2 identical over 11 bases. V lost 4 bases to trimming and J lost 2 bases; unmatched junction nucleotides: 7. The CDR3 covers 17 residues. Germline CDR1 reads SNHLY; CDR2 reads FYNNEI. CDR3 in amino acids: CASSGRGTSGTKNIQYF. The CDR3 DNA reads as TGTGCCAGCAGTGGGAGAGGGACTAGCGGCACCAAAAACATTCAGTACTTC.

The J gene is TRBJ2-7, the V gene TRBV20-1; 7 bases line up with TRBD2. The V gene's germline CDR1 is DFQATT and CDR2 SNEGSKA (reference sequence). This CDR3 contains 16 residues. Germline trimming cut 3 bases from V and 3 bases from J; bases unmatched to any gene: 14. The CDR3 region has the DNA TGCAGTGCTAGTGGGCTAGCGGTTGGGTATGGCTACGAGCAGTACTTC. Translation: CSASGLAVGYGYEQYF.

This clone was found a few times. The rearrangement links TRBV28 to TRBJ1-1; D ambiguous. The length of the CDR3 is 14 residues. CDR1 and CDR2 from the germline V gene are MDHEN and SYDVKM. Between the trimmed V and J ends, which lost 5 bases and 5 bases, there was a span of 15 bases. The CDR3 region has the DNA TGTGCCAGCAGTCAATGGCCCTCGGGTACTGAAGCTTTCTTT. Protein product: CASSQWPSGTEAFF.

CDR3 protein: CASSQRDLLEAFF. CDR3 nucleotides: TGTGCCAGCAGCCAACGGGATCTCCTTGAAGCTTTCTTT. This chain connects TRBV3-1 (or the pseudogene TRBV3-2) to TRBJ1-1; no clear D. Germline V gives CDR1 LGHDT, CDR2 YNNKEL (reference sequence). The V and J ends lost 2 bases and 7 bases respectively, with 11 bases between them. There are 13 residues in the CDR3.